This TCR beta chain stems from a study of cytomegalovirus exposure and HLA in healthy donors. PCR employed 60 Vbeta and 13 Jbeta primers. Assay used: immunoSEQ multiplex PCR; TCRdb lists only in-frame clones, some missing. Counted here are about 57,000 clones, 65% to 90% occurring once; the ten biggest clones make up roughly 4%. The germline V gene has CDR1 SGHDT and CDR2 YYEEEE. Trimming removed 0 bases from V and 6 bases from J, with 16 bases in between. The CDR3 is made up of 16 amino acids. Sequenced sample: PBMCs. J is TRBJ2-1 and V is TRBV5-6; D might be TRBD1 (6 bases). This receptor was obtained from a man between 25 and 39 years old in good health and CMV-seronegative. The CDR3 loop reads CASSLGWGPSGNEQFF. CDR3 sequence (DNA): TGTGCCAGCAGCTTGGGTTGGGGGCCCTCGGGCAATGAGCAGTTCTTC.